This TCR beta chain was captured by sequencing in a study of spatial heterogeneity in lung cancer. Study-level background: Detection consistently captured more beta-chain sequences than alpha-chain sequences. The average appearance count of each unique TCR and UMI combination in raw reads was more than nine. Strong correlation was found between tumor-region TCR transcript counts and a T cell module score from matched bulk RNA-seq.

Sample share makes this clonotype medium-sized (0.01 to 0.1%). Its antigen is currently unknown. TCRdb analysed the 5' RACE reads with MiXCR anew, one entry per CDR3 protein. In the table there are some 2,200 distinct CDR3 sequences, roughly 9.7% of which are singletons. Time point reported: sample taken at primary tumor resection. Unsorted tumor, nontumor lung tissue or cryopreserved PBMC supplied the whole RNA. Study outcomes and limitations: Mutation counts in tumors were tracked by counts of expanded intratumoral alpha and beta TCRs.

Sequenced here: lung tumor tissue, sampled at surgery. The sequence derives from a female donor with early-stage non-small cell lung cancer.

The CDR3 reads CASSQDRRGVGEQYF. The CDR3 region has the DNA TGTGCCAGCAGCCAAGATCGCCGGGGTGTTGGAGAGCAGTACTTC. The chain couples TRBV3-1 to TRBJ2-7, with D tentatively TRBD2 (5 bases). Per the germline V gene, CDR1 is LGHDT and CDR2 is YNNKEL (reference sequence). The CDR3 is 15 amino acids. Trimming stripped 0 bases from V and 7 bases from J, with 16 bases between.